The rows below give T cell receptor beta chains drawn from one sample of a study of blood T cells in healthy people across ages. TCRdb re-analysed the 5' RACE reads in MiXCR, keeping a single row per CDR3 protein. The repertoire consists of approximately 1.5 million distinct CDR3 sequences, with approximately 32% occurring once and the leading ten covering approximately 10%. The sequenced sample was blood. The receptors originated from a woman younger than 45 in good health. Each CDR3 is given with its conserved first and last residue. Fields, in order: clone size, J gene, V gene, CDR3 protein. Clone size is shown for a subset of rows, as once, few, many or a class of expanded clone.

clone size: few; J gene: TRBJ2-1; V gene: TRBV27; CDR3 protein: CASTNSQSTFYNEQFF
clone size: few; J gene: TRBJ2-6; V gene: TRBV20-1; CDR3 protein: CSAPSGGANVLTF
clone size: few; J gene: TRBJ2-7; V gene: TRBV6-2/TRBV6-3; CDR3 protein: CASRWGIYYEQYF
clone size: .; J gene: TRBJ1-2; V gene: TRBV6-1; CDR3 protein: CANRTTENYGYTF
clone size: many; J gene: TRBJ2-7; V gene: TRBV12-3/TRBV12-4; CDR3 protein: CASSLRQAYEQYF
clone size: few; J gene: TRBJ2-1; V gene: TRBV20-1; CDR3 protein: CSARVPAGTEISGIPQFF
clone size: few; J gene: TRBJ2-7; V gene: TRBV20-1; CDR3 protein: CSAEPGQAPNEQYF
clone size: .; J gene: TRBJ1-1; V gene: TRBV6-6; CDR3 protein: CASSHGNTEAFF
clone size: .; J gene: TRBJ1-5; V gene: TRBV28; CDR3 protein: CASSSFDRVNQPQHF
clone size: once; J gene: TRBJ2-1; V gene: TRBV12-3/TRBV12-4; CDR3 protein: CASNPGGVYNEQFF
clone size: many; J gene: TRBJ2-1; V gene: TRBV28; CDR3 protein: CASSLGTSAHNEQFF
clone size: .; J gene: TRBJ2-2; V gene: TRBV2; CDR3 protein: CASSEPSGGLANTSLRTGELFF
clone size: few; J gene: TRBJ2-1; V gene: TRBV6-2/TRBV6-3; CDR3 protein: CASSYVPRDEQFF
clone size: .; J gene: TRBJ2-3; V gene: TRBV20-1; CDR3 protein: CSDLWALEADTQYF
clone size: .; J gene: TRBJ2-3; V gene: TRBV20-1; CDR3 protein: CSAVGLVTDTQYF
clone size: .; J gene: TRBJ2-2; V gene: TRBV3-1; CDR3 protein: CASSQGASGGPTNTGELFF
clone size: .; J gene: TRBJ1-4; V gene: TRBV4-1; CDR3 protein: CASRQPGQGIGKLFF
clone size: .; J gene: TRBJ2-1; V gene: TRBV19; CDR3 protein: CASSIGHGGSSLYNEQFF
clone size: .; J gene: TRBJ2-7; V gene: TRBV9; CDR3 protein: CASSVSEGRSEQYF
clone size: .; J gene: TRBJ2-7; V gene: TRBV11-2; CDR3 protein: CASSPRAHEQYF
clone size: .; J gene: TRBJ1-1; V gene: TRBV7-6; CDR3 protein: CASSLGDRGVNTEAFF
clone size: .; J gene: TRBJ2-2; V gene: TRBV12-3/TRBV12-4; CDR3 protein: CASSPMDRGYAGELFF